This entry lists 9 T cell receptor beta chains sequenced from one sample in a study of T cell therapy after organ transplantation. The protocol was immunoSEQ multiplex PCR, while the TCRdb copy is restricted to in-frame clones and leaves out a portion. Of some 48,000 clones listed, about 95% are singletons. These receptors' antigens are unknown. The sample in question was CD8+ T cells from blood, obtained before autologous CMV-specific T cell therapy. Receptors were obtained from a human patient who had received a solid organ transplant and had CMV disease.

This clone was recorded only once. V usage is TRBV9 and J usage is TRBJ2-7, with D possibly being TRBD2 (5 bases). Germline V gene data show CDR1 as SGDLS and CDR2 as YYNGEE. CDR3 length: 15 amino acids. V lost 0 bases and J 2 bases, leaving 12 bases between the germline ends. The CDR3 nucleotides are TGTGCCAGCAGCGTAGATCTAGAGAGGGCCTACGAGCAGTACTTC. This encodes CASSVDLERAYEQYF.

This chain links TRBV28 with TRBJ1-5; no reliable D call. The V gene's germline CDR1 is MDHEN and CDR2 SYDVKM. V lost 1 base to trimming and J lost 1 base, with 11 bases between them. This CDR3 has 16 amino acids. CDR3 sequence reads: CASSLFRARSNQPQHF. In DNA, the CDR3 is TGTGCCAGCAGTTTATTCCGGGCGCGGAGCAATCAGCCCCAGCATTTT.

This chain joins TRBV6-5 and TRBJ2-7; 7 positions agree with TRBD1. CDR1 is MNHEY and CDR2 is SVGAGI in the germline V gene. The CDR3 spans 13 residues. J gave up 4 bases and V 4 bases, and 4 bases lay outside the gene matches. This CDR3 reads CASSFGQVYEQYF. In DNA, the CDR3 is TGTGCCAGCAGTTTTGGACAGGTTTACGAGCAGTACTTC.

The CDR3 DNA is TGTGCCAGCAGTTTTGCCCAGAAGACTGAAGCTTTCTTT. Translating gives CASSFAQKTEAFF. This rearrangement joins TRBV27 to TRBJ1-1; D remains unclear. Germline V CDR1 and CDR2: MNHEY, SMNVEV (reference sequence). V was cut by 3 bases and J by 5 bases, with 10 bases left in between. The CDR3 loop spans 13 amino acids.

V gene TRBV30 combines with J gene TRBJ2-7; D uncertain. Germline V gene lookup returns CDR1 GTSNPN and CDR2 SVGIG (reference sequence). V was clipped by 3 bases and J by 4 bases, with 7 bases between them. This CDR3 has 11 residues. CDR3 sequence: CAWREGYEQYF. The CDR3 DNA sequence: TGTGCCTGGAGGGAAGGATACGAGCAGTACTTC.

This chain joins TRBV7-2 and TRBJ1-2; D unclear. The CDR3 covers 15 residues. Trimming stripped 5 bases from V and 2 bases from J, with 15 bases between. Looked up from germline, CDR1 is SGHTA and CDR2 is FQGNSA. CDR3 coding DNA: TGTGCCAGCAGCCCTTGGGAGGGTCAGAACTATGGCTACACCTTC. Translating gives CASSPWEGQNYGYTF.

This clone has just one count. CDR3 nucleotides: TGTGCCAGCAGCCCACAGGGATACGGCTACACCTTC. Its protein is CASSPQGYGYTF. V usage is TRBV6-5 and J usage is TRBJ1-2; the D gene is possibly TRBD1 (6 bases). The V end lost 6 bases, the J end lost 8 bases, and 13 bases lay between the germline ends. The V gene's germline CDR1 is MNHEY and CDR2 SVGAGI. The CDR3 sequence is 12 residues long.

V and J are TRBV15 and TRBJ2-7; D is perhaps TRBD2 (6 bases). Germline loops: CDR1 LNHNV, CDR2 YYDKDF (reference sequence). V lost 4 bases and J lost 3, with 13 bases in between. The CDR3 covers 14 residues. For the CDR3, the DNA is TGTGCCACCAGCATGGGGACTGCTATCTACGAGCAGTACTTC. Encoded protein: CATSMGTAIYEQYF.

This chain links TRBV7-6 with TRBJ1-2, with D possibly TRBD1 on 6 matching bases. V lost 5 bases and J 9 bases, leaving 22 bases between the germline ends. CDR3 length equals 15 residues. Germline V gene data show CDR1 as SGHVS and CDR2 as FNYEAQ. The CDR3 DNA is TGTGCCAGCAGCCGAGAGGCGCGGACAGACGGCAGCTACACCTTC. It encodes CASSREARTDGSYTF.